This is a list of T cell receptor beta chains from one sample in a study of T cells after yellow fever vaccination. One entry per CDR3 protein, called by TCRdb with MiXCR from the 5' RACE reads. The table lists around 340,000 distinct CDR3 sequences, roughly an eighth of them singletons. The sequenced sample was CD4+ T cells sorted from PBMCs, obtained 15 days after the yellow fever booster vaccination. Receptor source: a man between 18 and 29 years old who received the YFV17D yellow fever vaccine. The CDR3 runs from the conserved cysteine through the conserved F or W. D genes are given only for firm matches. Clone size, where shown, is once, few, many, or a class for clones that have expanded.

clone_size: many
v_call: TRBV2
d_call: .
j_call: TRBJ1-2
cdr3_aa: CASRRMLYGYTF
cdr3_nt: TGTGCCAGCAGAAGGATGCTCTATGGCTACACCTTC

clone_size: many
v_call: TRBV12-3/TRBV12-4
d_call: TRBD2
j_call: TRBJ2-5
cdr3_aa: CASSFGLAGVQETQYF
cdr3_nt: TGTGCCAGCAGTTTCGGGCTAGCGGGGGTTCAAGAGACCCAGTACTTC

clone_size: .
v_call: TRBV3-1
d_call: TRBD1
j_call: TRBJ2-7
cdr3_aa: CASSQVQGPYEQYF
cdr3_nt: TGTGCCAGCAGCCAGGTACAGGGGCCCTACGAGCAGTACTTC

clone_size: .
v_call: TRBV6-4
d_call: .
j_call: TRBJ1-1
cdr3_aa: CASSVRENTEAFF
cdr3_nt: TGTGCCAGCAGTGTCCGGGAGAACACTGAAGCTTTCTTT

clone_size: few
v_call: TRBV18
d_call: .
j_call: TRBJ1-5
cdr3_aa: CASSPQRSNQPQHF
cdr3_nt: TGTGCCAGCTCACCTCAGCGGAGCAATCAGCCCCAGCATTTT

clone_size: few
v_call: TRBV20-1
d_call: .
j_call: TRBJ1-1
cdr3_aa: CSASWSRAFF
cdr3_nt: TGCAGTGCTAGTTGGTCCAGAGCTTTCTTT

clone_size: many
v_call: TRBV6-2/TRBV6-3
d_call: .
j_call: TRBJ1-1
cdr3_aa: CASSYEEDTEAFF
cdr3_nt: TGTGCCAGCAGTTACGAGGAGGACACTGAAGCTTTCTTT

clone_size: .
v_call: TRBV5-1
d_call: .
j_call: TRBJ2-3
cdr3_aa: CASSPVRDFTDTQYF
cdr3_nt: TGCGCCAGCAGCCCAGTGAGGGACTTCACAGATACGCAGTATTTT

clone_size: few
v_call: TRBV18
d_call: .
j_call: TRBJ1-1
cdr3_aa: CASSANGQMNTEAFF
cdr3_nt: TGTGCCAGCTCAGCGAACGGACAGATGAACACTGAAGCTTTCTTT

clone_size: .
v_call: TRBV9
d_call: .
j_call: TRBJ1-5
cdr3_aa: CASSREGYDQPQHF
cdr3_nt: TGTGCCAGCAGCCGAGAGGGATATGATCAGCCCCAGCATTTT

clone_size: few
v_call: TRBV6-2/TRBV6-3
d_call: .
j_call: TRBJ2-5
cdr3_aa: CASRTRLGPQETQYF
cdr3_nt: TGTGCCAGCAGAACTCGACTAGGCCCCCAAGAGACCCAGTACTTC

clone_size: few
v_call: TRBV7-6
d_call: TRBD2
j_call: TRBJ2-3
cdr3_aa: CASSAAPGLAGGLVDTQYF
cdr3_nt: TGTGCCAGCAGCGCCGCCCCGGGACTAGCGGGGGGCTTGGTTGATACGCAGTATTTT

clone_size: many
v_call: TRBV4-2
d_call: .
j_call: TRBJ2-7
cdr3_aa: CASSQDTQSSYEQYF
cdr3_nt: TGTGCCAGCAGCCAAGATACACAGAGCTCCTACGAGCAGTACTTC

clone_size: .
v_call: TRBV5-8
d_call: TRBD1
j_call: TRBJ1-1
cdr3_aa: CASSSGGGDTEAFF
cdr3_nt: TGTGCCAGCAGCTCAGGGGGTGGGGACACTGAAGCTTTCTTT

clone_size: many
v_call: TRBV27
d_call: .
j_call: TRBJ1-1
cdr3_aa: CASSRLNTEAFF
cdr3_nt: TGTGCCAGCAGTAGACTCAACACTGAAGCTTTCTTT

clone_size: .
v_call: TRBV4-1
d_call: .
j_call: TRBJ1-4
cdr3_aa: CASSHRSATNEKLFF
cdr3_nt: TGCGCCAGCAGCCACCGAAGTGCAACTAATGAAAAACTGTTTTTT

clone_size: few
v_call: TRBV24-1
d_call: TRBD2
j_call: TRBJ2-3
cdr3_aa: CATSEAGLAADTQYF
cdr3_nt: TGTGCCACCAGTGAGGCGGGACTAGCGGCAGATACGCAGTATTTT

clone_size: .
v_call: TRBV4-2
d_call: .
j_call: TRBJ1-1
cdr3_aa: CASSPSRTEAFF
cdr3_nt: TGTGCCAGCAGCCCTTCTCGCACTGAAGCTTTCTTT

clone_size: few
v_call: TRBV5-1
d_call: TRBD1
j_call: TRBJ1-1
cdr3_aa: CASSYNRGAEAFF
cdr3_nt: TGCGCCAGCAGCTATAACAGGGGAGCTGAAGCTTTCTTT

clone_size: .
v_call: TRBV7-2
d_call: .
j_call: TRBJ2-3
cdr3_aa: CASSFQATQGTQYF
cdr3_nt: TGTGCCAGCAGCTTCCAGGCTACTCAGGGTACGCAGTATTTT

clone_size: .
v_call: TRBV4-2
d_call: TRBD2
j_call: TRBJ2-1
cdr3_aa: CASSLGPLTSGPNEQFF
cdr3_nt: TGTGCCAGCAGCCTCGGACCCTTGACTAGCGGCCCTAATGAGCAGTTCTTC

clone_size: few
v_call: TRBV5-1
d_call: .
j_call: TRBJ1-1
cdr3_aa: CASSLAAGRNTEAFF
cdr3_nt: TGCGCCAGCAGCTTGGCGGCCGGGAGAAACACTGAAGCTTTCTTT

clone_size: .
v_call: TRBV7-2
d_call: .
j_call: TRBJ1-2
cdr3_aa: CASSLPGPGYTF
cdr3_nt: TGTGCCAGCAGCTTACCAGGACCCGGCTACACCTTC

clone_size: few
v_call: TRBV5-8
d_call: .
j_call: TRBJ1-2
cdr3_aa: CASSLKLYGYTF
cdr3_nt: TGTGCCAGCAGCTTAAAGCTATATGGCTACACCTTC

clone_size: few
v_call: TRBV10-3
d_call: .
j_call: TRBJ1-6
cdr3_aa: CAIRTSSYNSPLHF
cdr3_nt: TGTGCCATCAGGACGAGCTCCTATAATTCACCCCTCCACTTT

clone_size: .
v_call: TRBV5-1
d_call: TRBD1
j_call: TRBJ2-7
cdr3_aa: CASSSTGVYEQYF
cdr3_nt: TGCGCCAGCAGCTCGACAGGGGTCTACGAGCAGTACTTC

clone_size: many
v_call: TRBV24-1
d_call: .
j_call: TRBJ2-3
cdr3_aa: CATSDHTDTQYF
cdr3_nt: TGTGCCACCAGTGACCACACAGATACGCAGTATTTT

clone_size: .
v_call: TRBV4-2
d_call: TRBD2
j_call: TRBJ2-3
cdr3_aa: CASSQAGGTTDTQYF
cdr3_nt: TGTGCCAGCAGCCAAGCGGGGGGGACCACAGATACGCAGTATTTT

clone_size: .
v_call: TRBV6-5
d_call: .
j_call: TRBJ2-4
cdr3_aa: CASSYSNQAKNIQYF
cdr3_nt: TGTGCCAGCAGTTACTCGAATCAAGCCAAAAACATTCAGTACTTC

clone_size: .
v_call: TRBV3-1
d_call: .
j_call: TRBJ2-7
cdr3_aa: CASSQDLRIYEQYF
cdr3_nt: TGTGCCAGCAGCCAAGATTTACGGATTTACGAGCAGTACTTC

clone_size: few
v_call: TRBV12-3/TRBV12-4
d_call: .
j_call: TRBJ1-4
cdr3_aa: CASSLGLNNEKLFF
cdr3_nt: TGTGCCAGCAGTTTAGGTCTGAATAATGAAAAACTGTTTTTT

clone_size: .
v_call: TRBV12-3/TRBV12-4
d_call: .
j_call: TRBJ1-2
cdr3_aa: CASTPTGFTYGYTF
cdr3_nt: TGTGCCAGCACCCCGACCGGGTTTACCTATGGCTACACCTTC

clone_size: many
v_call: TRBV11-2
d_call: .
j_call: TRBJ2-1
cdr3_aa: CASMGQSSYNEQFF
cdr3_nt: TGTGCCAGCATGGGGCAGAGCTCCTACAATGAGCAGTTCTTC

clone_size: .
v_call: TRBV12-3/TRBV12-4
d_call: TRBD2
j_call: TRBJ2-3
cdr3_aa: CASTYGGGRESTDTQYF
cdr3_nt: TGTGCCAGCACCTATGGGGGCGGGAGGGAAAGCACAGATACGCAGTATTTT

clone_size: .
v_call: TRBV20-1
d_call: TRBD1
j_call: TRBJ1-2
cdr3_aa: CSALRTGKNGYTF
cdr3_nt: TGCAGTGCCCTTCGGACAGGGAAAAATGGCTACACCTTC

clone_size: .
v_call: TRBV15
d_call: .
j_call: TRBJ2-2
cdr3_aa: CATSSGRNTGELFF
cdr3_nt: TGTGCCACCAGCAGTGGGCGGAACACCGGGGAGCTGTTTTTT

clone_size: .
v_call: TRBV9
d_call: .
j_call: TRBJ1-5
cdr3_aa: CASSTGRASQPQHF
cdr3_nt: TGTGCCAGCTCCACAGGGAGGGCTAGTCAGCCCCAGCATTTT

clone_size: .
v_call: TRBV7-2
d_call: .
j_call: TRBJ2-5
cdr3_aa: CATSRAETQYF
cdr3_nt: TGTGCCACCTCCAGGGCGGAGACCCAGTACTTC

clone_size: many
v_call: TRBV5-1
d_call: .
j_call: TRBJ2-1
cdr3_aa: CASSPYGGNEQFF
cdr3_nt: TGCGCCAGCAGTCCCTACGGGGGAAATGAGCAGTTCTTC

clone_size: few
v_call: TRBV14
d_call: .
j_call: TRBJ2-3
cdr3_aa: CASSVRYTQYF
cdr3_nt: TGTGCCAGCAGCGTTCGTTATACGCAGTATTTT

clone_size: few
v_call: TRBV12-3/TRBV12-4
d_call: .
j_call: TRBJ1-2
cdr3_aa: CASSLAGVGYGYTF
cdr3_nt: TGTGCCAGCAGTTTAGCCGGGGTCGGCTATGGCTACACCTTC

clone_size: .
v_call: TRBV5-1
d_call: .
j_call: TRBJ2-2
cdr3_aa: CASSLVGGINTGELFF
cdr3_nt: TGCGCCAGCAGCTTGGTCGGCGGGATAAACACCGGGGAGCTGTTTTTT

clone_size: .
v_call: TRBV7-3
d_call: TRBD2
j_call: TRBJ2-3
cdr3_aa: CASSFLGGGRDTQYF
cdr3_nt: TGTGCCAGCAGCTTCCTCGGCGGGGGTAGGGATACGCAGTATTTT